This T cell receptor (beta chain) was sequenced in a study of radiotherapy plus CTLA-4 blockade in lung cancer. Overall study findings and caveats: The authors reported that early blood T cell clone dynamics, with interferon-beta, best predicted response.

The method was immunoSEQ multiplex PCR; TCRdb's version includes in-frame clones alone and lacks a portion of them. The sample lists some 100,000 clones; about 80% were seen once. As to this clone: Its antigen is unidentified.

Focal radiation plus CTLA-4 blockade with ipilimumab was administered to patients who had chemo-refractory metastatic non-small-cell lung cancer. V was trimmed by 5 bases and J by 11 bases, leaving 13 bases between them. CDR3 length: 13 amino acids. Germline V gives CDR1 MNHEY, CDR2 SVGAGI. This TCR came from a human donor with non-small cell lung cancer that progressed on radiotherapy plus ipilimumab. This chain connects TRBV6-5 to TRBJ1-6; D uncertain. Sequencing used peripheral blood, obtained from a patient treated with radiotherapy plus ipilimumab. CDR3 in DNA: TGTGCCAGCAGTAGGTCAGTCGAAGCACCCCTCCACTTT. The encoded protein is CASSRSVEAPLHF.